The T cell receptor (beta chain) under discussion was sequenced for a study of blood T cell repertoires in COVID-19. Background on the study: PBMCs, B-cell-depleted T cells, or T cells were the source of the cDNA or gDNA that made up the material.

Source study methods: Quantification of nucleated cells was approximated via reference gene primer amplification. Measured with immunoSEQ multiplex PCR; TCRdb has only the in-frame clones, and not every one. The D gene and trimming were derived from the DNA, and the V and J assignments and clone size from that table. The repertoire has about 300,000 clones, around 92% of them found once; the top ten carry about 6%. This CDR3 is built from 14 residues. Germline loops: CDR1 LNHDA, CDR2 SQIVND (reference sequence). V was clipped by 5 bases and J by 3 bases, with 13 bases between them. The specimen sequenced was peripheral blood. The V and J genes are TRBV19 and TRBJ1-2, with D possibly matching TRBD1 (5 bases). The source of this sequence is a man between 18 and 29 years old who had recovered from COVID-19. The DNA of the CDR3 is TGTGCCAGTAGTCCCACCCGCAGGGACTATGGCTACACCTTC. Translating it yields CASSPTRRDYGYTF. Looking up the rest from reference TRBV19 and TRBJ1-2 gives the full variable domain: DGGITQSPKYLFRKEGQNVTLSCEQNLNHDAMYWYRQDPGQGLRLIYYSQIVNDFQKGDIAEGYSVSREKKESFPLTVTSAQKNPTAFYLCASSPTRRDYGYTFGSGTRLTVV.